Listed below are T cell receptor beta chains from one sample, sequenced in a study of OX40 agonist ivuxolimab in advanced cancers. Assay used: immunoSEQ multiplex PCR; TCRdb lists only in-frame clones, some missing. Of some 68,000 clones listed, 80% to 90% were seen once; the top ten hold roughly 10%. This specimen was CD4+ or CD8+ T cells sorted from blood, taken in a trial of the OX40 agonist ivuxolimab. The receptors shown here come from an adult with an advanced solid tumor such as melanoma, head and neck, liver or kidney cancer. CDR3s include the opening cysteine and the closing phenylalanine or tryptophan. Fields, in order: V gene, clone size, D gene, J gene, CDR3 DNA, CDR3 protein. A D gene is named only where the DNA matches it firmly. Size is stated for part of the rows, as once, few or many counts, or as a class when the clone is expanded.

>TRBV28|NA|TRBD2|TRBJ2-1
TGTGCCAGCAGTTTAGGGATAGCGGGAGGGTCCTACAATGAGCAGTTCTTC
CASSLGIAGGSYNEQFF
>TRBV5-1|NA|NA|TRBJ2-6
TGCGCCAGCAGCTTGGGCCCCTCTGGGGCCAACGTCCTGACTTTC
CASSLGPSGANVLTF
>TRBV9|NA|NA|TRBJ2-6
TGTGCCAGCAGCAGACAGGATAGTGGGGCCAACGTCCTGACTTTC
CASSRQDSGANVLTF
>TRBV28|medium-sized|NA|TRBJ1-2
TGTGCCAGCAGTTTTGGGGTTGACGGCTACACCTTC
CASSFGVDGYTF
>TRBV29-1|NA|NA|TRBJ1-1
TGCAGCTCCACCGGCGTGGGAGGTGGGACTGAAGCTTTCTTT
CSSTGVGGGTEAFF
>TRBV4-1|NA|NA|TRBJ1-2
TGCGCCAGCAGCCAAGACATCCATAAGGGGCGCCACTATGGCTACACCTTC
CASSQDIHKGRHYGYTF
>TRBV2|NA|NA|TRBJ2-2
TGTGCCAGCAGTGGACACTACGCGAACACCGGGGAGCTGTTTTTT
CASSGHYANTGELFF
>TRBV5-1|NA|NA|TRBJ1-4
TGCGCCAGCAGCCCGTTCCCTATCAGGGGAACTAATGAAAAACTGTTTTTT
CASSPFPIRGTNEKLFF
>TRBV5-1|once|NA|TRBJ1-1
TGCGCCAGCAGACGATCGGTGGACACTGAAGCTTTCTTT
CASRRSVDTEAFF
>TRBV28|NA|TRBD1|TRBJ1-5
TGTGCCAGCAGTTCGACAGGGAGGGTCAATCAGCCCCAGCATTTT
CASSSTGRVNQPQHF
>TRBV28|NA|NA|TRBJ2-5
TGTGCCAGCAGCCTCTCCCCATTCGCGGGCCCTCAAGAGACCCAGTACTTC
CASSLSPFAGPQETQYF
>TRBV7-6|NA|TRBD1|TRBJ1-3
TGTGCCAGCAGCATGACAGGGGGCGGAAACACCATATATTTT
CASSMTGGGNTIYF
>TRBV5-1|NA|NA|TRBJ2-7
TGCGCCAGCAGTTCTGACAGGTCAAACTACGAGCAGTACTTC
CASSSDRSNYEQYF
>TRBV7-9|NA|TRBD1|TRBJ2-7
TGTGCCAGCAGCTTTGAGGGGACAGGGGACTACGAGCAGTACTTC
CASSFEGTGDYEQYF
>TRBV10-1|few|TRBD2|TRBJ2-3
TGCGCCAGCTCTAGCGGTTATAGGGGTAGCACAGATACGCAGTATTTT
CASSSGYRGSTDTQYF
>TRBV28|NA|TRBD1|TRBJ2-7
TGTGCCAGCAGTTCTCTTCCCGGGACAGGGCCCTACGAGCAGTACTTC
CASSSLPGTGPYEQYF
>TRBV5-1|few|TRBD2|TRBJ2-1
TGCGCCAGCAGAAATAGCGGGGGGGCCGGATACAATGAGCAGTTCTTC
CASRNSGGAGYNEQFF
>TRBV5-4|NA|NA|TRBJ1-1
TGTGCCAGCAGCTTGGGGGGTCCGACAGGAAACCTGAACACTGAAGCTTTCTTT
CASSLGGPTGNLNTEAFF
>TRBV2|NA|TRBD1|TRBJ2-2
TGTGCCAGCAGTAGAGACAGGGGGCTCGGGGAGCTGTTTTTT
CASSRDRGLGELFF
>TRBV29-1|NA|NA|TRBJ2-1
TGCAGCGCCGGAGGACACATGTTTAGGGCTTACAATGAGCAGTTCTTC
CSAGGHMFRAYNEQFF
>TRBV7-3|NA|NA|TRBJ1-1
TGTGCCAGCAGCCTCCGCATGGGGGGGAATGCTTTCTTT
CASSLRMGGNAFF
>TRBV11-3|NA|NA|TRBJ1-5
TGTGCCATCGGACAGAGCCATCAGCCCCAGCATTTT
CAIGQSHQPQHF
>TRBV15|NA|NA|TRBJ1-1
TGTGCCACCAGCAGAGATCGAGGAGAAGGGGCTTTCTTT
CATSRDRGEGAFF
>TRBV7-8|NA|NA|TRBJ1-3
TGTGCCAGCAGCTTAGTAGTGACTCCCCCTGGAAACACCATATATTTT
CASSLVVTPPGNTIYF
>TRBV5-1|NA|NA|TRBJ1-1
TGCGCCAGCAGCGCCTATGGGAGGACTGAAGCTTTCTTT
CASSAYGRTEAFF
>TRBV5-4|NA|NA|TRBJ2-3
TGTGCCAGCAGCACGACTCGGGTGGGGGATACGCAGTATTTT
CASSTTRVGDTQYF
>TRBV5-1|NA|NA|TRBJ1-1
TGCGCCAGCAGCAGGGACCCCGCGGGTGGCACTGAAGCTTTCTTT
CASSRDPAGGTEAFF
>TRBV28|NA|NA|TRBJ2-3
TGTGCCAGCAGTTTCCCAACTAGTGGGGGGCATATCGGGCAGTATTTT
CASSFPTSGGHIGQYF
>TRBV6-6|NA|TRBD1|TRBJ1-2
TGTGCCAGCAGACCTACAGGGGCCGGTGGCTACACCTTC
CASRPTGAGGYTF
>TRBV27|NA|NA|TRBJ2-3
TGTGCCAGCAGTTTAGCGCAGATTACAGATACGCAGTATTTT
CASSLAQITDTQYF
>TRBV7-9|NA|TRBD1|TRBJ2-1
TGTGCCAGCAGCTACAGGGGGCCGGGGACCTACAATGAGCAGTTCTTC
CASSYRGPGTYNEQFF
>TRBV4-2|NA|NA|TRBJ2-2
TGTGCCAGCAGCCAACCGGACACCGGGGAGCTGTTTTTT
CASSQPDTGELFF
>TRBV5-6|once|NA|TRBJ2-1
TGTGCCAGCAGCATTGGACCAGACCACAATGAGCAGTTCTTC
CASSIGPDHNEQFF
>TRBV7-9|NA|NA|TRBJ2-2
TGTGCCAGCAGCCGATCGGGACTCGTCGGGGAGCTGTTTTTT
CASSRSGLVGELFF
>TRBV9|NA|NA|TRBJ2-7
TGTGCCAGCAGCGTAGACAGGGTCTCTCTCGACGAGCAGTACTTC
CASSVDRVSLDEQYF
>TRBV5-6|NA|NA|TRBJ1-3
TGTGCCAGCAGCTTGGCGGGGGCGGCTGGAAACACCATATATTTT
CASSLAGAAGNTIYF
>TRBV6-5|NA|NA|TRBJ2-7
TGTGCCAGCAGTACGACAGTCTCGACCTACGAGCAGTACTTC
CASSTTVSTYEQYF
>TRBV6-5|NA|TRBD1|TRBJ1-4
TGTGCCAGCAGAACGACAGGGGCCACTAATGAAAAACTGTTTTTT
CASRTTGATNEKLFF
>TRBV6-1|NA|TRBD1|TRBJ2-3
TGTGCCAGCAGTGAAAGGGGGACAGGGAGCGCAGATACGCAGTATTTT
CASSERGTGSADTQYF
>TRBV7-2|NA|NA|TRBJ2-1
TGTGCCAGCAGCTTAGTTGAGGGAGGGCAGTTCTTC
CASSLVEGGQFF
>TRBV5-1|NA|NA|TRBJ2-2
TGCGCCAGCACCCTGGACAGTAACACCGGGGAGCTGTTTTTT
CASTLDSNTGELFF
>TRBV6-9|once|TRBD1|TRBJ2-7
TGTGCCAGCAGGACGGGGACAGTTTCCTACGAGCAGTACTTC
CASRTGTVSYEQYF
>TRBV7-3|NA|NA|TRBJ2-3
TGTGCCAGCAGCTTAAGAATGGCAGGGAGCACAGATACGCAGTATTTT
CASSLRMAGSTDTQYF
>TRBV6-1|NA|NA|TRBJ1-1
TGTGCCAGCAGTGCGGGGGGCGGTCCGAACACTGAAGCTTTCTTT
CASSAGGGPNTEAFF
>TRBV19|NA|NA|TRBJ2-7
TGTGCCAGTAGTATAGATCTTGGGGTGAACTACGAGCAGTACTTC
CASSIDLGVNYEQYF
>TRBV9|NA|NA|TRBJ1-6
TGTGCCAGCAGCGGACTTTTTAATAATTCACCCCTCCACTTT
CASSGLFNNSPLHF
>TRBV2|once|TRBD1|TRBJ2-3
TGTGCCAGCAGGGCCGGGACAGGGTTCTATACGCAGTATTTT
CASRAGTGFYTQYF
>TRBV5-1|NA|TRBD1|TRBJ1-2
TGCGCCAGCTCTTCCGGGACAGATCCTGGCTACACCTTC
CASSSGTDPGYTF
>TRBV5-1|NA|TRBD2|TRBJ2-1
TGCGCCAGCAGGTCCCTAGCGGGGGGGCCCAAGGGCTCCTACAATGAGCAGTTCTTC
CASRSLAGGPKGSYNEQFF
>TRBV9|NA|TRBD1|TRBJ1-2
TGTGCCAGCAGCGTACTACAGGGGGCGGGCTATGGCTACACCTTC
CASSVLQGAGYGYTF
>TRBV5-1|NA|NA|TRBJ2-2
TGCGCCAGCAGCGCGTTGACTGTGAACACCGGGGAGCTGTTTTTT
CASSALTVNTGELFF
>TRBV20-1|NA|NA|TRBJ2-5
TGCAGTGCTCAAACAGGAGAGACCCAGTACTTC
CSAQTGETQYF
>TRBV7-2|NA|TRBD2|TRBJ2-5
TGTGCCAGCAGCACCCAAGCGGGGAAAGAGACCCAGTACTTC
CASSTQAGKETQYF
>TRBV7-9|NA|NA|TRBJ1-4
TGTGCCAGCAGCTTAGGGGGGGCTTGGGAAAAACTGTTTTTT
CASSLGGAWEKLFF
>TRBV29-1|NA|TRBD1|TRBJ1-2
TGCAGCGTTGCCAGGGGGGATGGCTACACCTTC
CSVARGDGYTF
>TRBV11-2|NA|NA|TRBJ2-1
TGTGCCAGCAGGTCAAGCGGTGCTCGCGGTGAGCAGTTCTTC
CASRSSGARGEQFF
>TRBV28|NA|TRBD2|TRBJ2-7
TGTGCCAGCAGTTTTCCGTCTAGCGGGAGCTACGAGCAGTACTTC
CASSFPSSGSYEQYF
>TRBV7-3|once|NA|TRBJ1-2
TGTGCCAGCAGCCAAGGACAGTATGGCTACACCTTC
CASSQGQYGYTF
>TRBV4-1|NA|TRBD2|TRBJ2-3
TGCGCCAGCAGCCAAAAGGGCGCTAGCGGGTTAGATACGCAGTATTTT
CASSQKGASGLDTQYF